These 18 T cell receptor beta chains originate from one sample sequenced in a study of OX40 agonist ivuxolimab in advanced cancers. The method was immunoSEQ multiplex PCR; TCRdb's version includes in-frame clones alone and lacks a portion of them. The table includes 20,000 to 25,000 clones, 70% to 85% detected once. This specimen consisted of CD4+ or CD8+ T cells sorted from blood, obtained in a trial of the OX40 agonist ivuxolimab. The receptors originated from an adult with an advanced solid tumor such as melanoma, head and neck, liver or kidney cancer.

The chain joins TRBV5-6 to TRBJ1-5; possibly TRBD1 for D (6 bases). The CDR3 runs to 17 residues. V was pared by 2 bases and J by 1 base, with 16 bases between. Germline CDR1 is SGHDT and CDR2 is YYEEEE. The CDR3 DNA reads as TGTGCCAGCAGCTTACGGTCGGCCGGGGGCAGCAATCAGCCCCAGCATTTT. Amino acid sequence: CASSLRSAGGSNQPQHF.

The chain uses TRBV7-8 and TRBJ1-1; 11 bases are shared with TRBD1. The ends lost 0 bases at V and 4 bases at J; junction bases unmatched: 1. There are 15 residues in the CDR3. Germline CDR1 reads SGHVS; CDR2 reads FQNEAQ. As DNA, the CDR3 is TGTGCCAGCAGCTTAGCTGGGACAGGGGGCACTGAAGCTTTCTTT. Protein sequence: CASSLAGTGGTEAFF.

This chain joins TRBV13 and TRBJ1-1, with D tentatively TRBD1 (6 bases). Trimming removed 8 bases at V and 3 bases at J, with 19 bases between. The CDR3 spans 15 residues. Germline CDR1 PRHDT, CDR2 FYEKMQ (reference sequence). CDR3 sequence reads: CASRSGAGEYTEAFF. The CDR3 nucleotides are TGTGCCAGCCGATCAGGGGCAGGGGAGTACACTGAAGCTTTCTTT.

The chain links TRBV5-6 to TRBJ2-1, with TRBD2 as a possible D gene (6 bases). V dropped 0 bases and J dropped 9 bases, with 16 bases sitting between them. This CDR3 comprises 15 residues. CDR1 SGHDT and CDR2 YYEEEE come from the germline V gene. The CDR3 protein is CASSLGSEGKGEQFF. CDR3 bases: TGTGCCAGCAGCTTGGGCTCGGAGGGAAAGGGTGAGCAGTTCTTC.

The chain couples TRBV5-1 to TRBJ2-1; 7 bases are a match to TRBD2. Unmatched junction bases numbered 4, after V lost 4 bases and J lost 3 bases. The CDR3 covers 14 residues. CDR1 and CDR2 (germline): SGHRS, YFSETQ. The CDR3 DNA follows: TGCGCCAGCAGCGCTAGCGGAGGCTACAATGAGCAGTTCTTC. Its protein is CASSASGGYNEQFF.

The chain employs TRBV4-1 and TRBJ2-7; D unclear. Germline lookup yields CDR1 MGHRA and CDR2 YSYEKL. The V end was cut by 0 bases, the J end by 6 bases, with 9 bases between. The CDR3 extends over 13 amino acids. CDR3 DNA sequence: TGCGCCAGCAGCCAAGATGTTTCAGGCGAGCAGTACTTC. Translated, it gives CASSQDVSGEQYF.

As to this clone: Other nucleotide sequences in the sample specify the same CDR3. This chain joins TRBV2 and TRBJ2-5; D may be TRBD2 (5 bases). The germline CDR1 and CDR2 sequences are SNHLY and FYNNEI. The V end was cut by 1 base, the J end by 5 bases, with 14 bases between. This CDR3 is 15 amino acids long. CDR3 protein: CASSEGGGGLETQYF. The CDR3, as DNA: TGTGCCAGCAGTGAAGGAGGCGGAGGTTTGGAGACCCAGTACTTC.

The chain has TRBV6-5 and TRBJ2-2; 7 nucleotides line up with TRBD1. Germline CDR1 is MNHEY and CDR2 is SVGAGI. The CDR3 length is 13 residues. V was pared by 5 bases and J by 7 bases, with 4 bases of the junction left unmatched. In DNA form, the CDR3 reads TGTGCCAGCAGTACAGGGGCGGGCGGGGAGCTGTTTTTT. This codes for CASSTGAGGELFF.

The chain recombines TRBV7-2 with TRBJ1-6; TRBD1 agrees at 7 bases. The V gene's germline CDR1 is SGHTA and CDR2 FQGNSA. The CDR3 extends over 15 amino acids. V dropped 7 bases and J dropped 6; count of bases not matched to a gene: 9. CDR3 nucleotides: TGTGCCAGCATCGGCCTCCCAGGGGGTAATTCACCCCTCCACTTT. Residues: CASIGLPGGNSPLHF. The full variable domain, rest sourced from reference TRBV7-2 and TRBJ1-6, is GAGVSQSPSNKVTEKGKDVELRCDPISGHTALYWYRQSLGQGLEFLIYFQGNSAPDKSGLPSDRFSAERTGGSVSTLTIQRTQQEDSAVYLCASIGLPGGNSPLHFGNGTRLTVT.

The gene calls are TRBV7-3 and TRBJ2-7, with D perhaps TRBD2 (6 bases). V dropped 2 bases and J dropped 7 bases, with 12 bases sitting between them. CDR1 SGHTA and CDR2 FQGTGA come from the germline V gene. The CDR3 covers 13 residues. In DNA form, the CDR3 reads TGTGCCAGCAGCTTAGTGGGGGGTTTAGAGCAGTACTTC. As protein: CASSLVGGLEQYF.

The gene calls are TRBV2 and TRBJ1-3, with D possibly matching TRBD1 (5 bases). The CDR3 is 16 residues long. Germline V CDR1 and CDR2: SNHLY, FYNNEI. V lost 8 bases and J lost 4, with 21 bases in between. The CDR3 spells CASSRLSGDLGNTIYF. CDR3 DNA: TGTGCCAGCTCAAGGCTAAGCGGGGACTTAGGAAACACCATATATTTT.

The chain carries TRBV27 and TRBJ2-5; TRBD2 agrees at 13 bases. The trim removed 3 bases at V and 4 bases at J, leaving 8 bases unmatched. This CDR3 is 17 amino acids long. CDR1 and CDR2 from the germline V gene are MNHEY and SMNVEV (reference sequence). The CDR3 sequence is CASSLLMTSGRTETQYF. The CDR3 DNA is TGTGCCAGCAGTTTGCTCATGACTAGCGGGAGGACAGAGACCCAGTACTTC.

The V gene is TRBV9, the J gene TRBJ2-1; possibly TRBD2 for D (5 bases). CDR3 length: 14 residues. Germline lookup yields CDR1 SGDLS and CDR2 YYNGEE. V lost 4 bases, J lost 3 bases, and 11 bases lay in between. CDR3 region: CASSPSSGYNEQFF. The CDR3 nucleotides read TGTGCCAGCAGCCCGTCCAGCGGCTACAATGAGCAGTTCTTC. Drawing the rest from reference TRBV9 and TRBJ2-1, the complete variable domain is DSGVTQTPKHLITATGQRVTLRCSPRSGDLSVYWYQQSLDQGLQFLIQYYNGEERAKGNILERFSAQQFPDLHSELNLSSLELGDSALYFCASSPSSGYNEQFFGPGTRLTVL.

The chain recombines TRBV19 with TRBJ2-1; D may be TRBD1 or TRBD2 (6 bases each). CDR3 length equals 15 residues. The V end lost 5 bases, the J end lost 7 bases, and 18 bases lay between the germline ends. From germline, CDR1 is LNHDA and CDR2 SQIVND (reference sequence). CDR3 sequence (DNA): TGTGCCAGTAGTCCCTCGGGGGCAGTGATAAATGAGCAGTTCTTC. Its protein is CASSPSGAVINEQFF.

The rearrangement links TRBV28 to TRBJ2-7; TRBD1 matches 8 bases. CDR3 length: 16 amino acids. CDR1 is MDHEN and CDR2 is SYDVKM in the germline V gene. Trimming took 3 bases from V and 0 from J; bases not matched to a gene: 7. CDR3 sequence: CASSLGITGGSYEQYF. The CDR3 DNA sequence: TGTGCCAGCAGTTTGGGAATCACAGGGGGCTCCTACGAGCAGTACTTC.

V and J are TRBV5-1 and TRBJ2-1, with D uncertain. The CDR3 is 17 residues long. CDR1 SGHRS and CDR2 YFSETQ come from the germline V gene. V lost 4 bases, J lost 1 base, and 18 bases lay in between. The chain's CDR3 is CASSPYSLEYSYNEQFF. As DNA, the CDR3 is TGCGCCAGCAGCCCTTATTCCCTGGAGTATTCCTACAATGAGCAGTTCTTC.

The rearrangement joins TRBV7-9 to TRBJ2-7, with D uncertain. The germline CDR1 and CDR2 sequences are SEHNR and FQNEAQ (reference sequence). The CDR3 spans 13 residues. V was shortened by 2 bases and J by 0 bases, with 5 bases between the two germline ends. The CDR3 DNA reads as TGTGCCAGCAGCTTATCGTCCTCCTACGAGCAGTACTTC. Its translation: CASSLSSSYEQYF.

The rearrangement links TRBV11-2 to TRBJ2-7; TRBD2 aligns across 12 bases. The germline V gene has CDR1 SGHAT and CDR2 FQNNGV. Trimming cost V 5 bases and J 2 bases; bases outside gene matches: 10. This CDR3 spans 17 amino acids. CDR3: CASSPTSGSGRTYEQYF. The DNA of the CDR3 is TGTGCCAGCAGCCCGACTAGCGGGAGTGGTAGGACCTACGAGCAGTACTTC.